A single T cell receptor beta chain is shown here with its context. The sample is drawn from a study of technical replicates of blood from a handful of donors. Libraries were prepared by immunoSEQ multiplex PCR; TCRdb keeps only in-frame clonotypes and omits some of them. Here the sample spans approximately 76,000 clones, 95% to 98% being singletons. CDR3 length: 17 amino acids. The genes are TRBV1 and TRBJ2-3; the table's D call, TRBD2, has no DNA check behind it. TRBV1 is flagged as a pseudogene. The source of this sequence is a human donor in good health. The source material was T cells isolated from PBMCs. The CDR3 loop reads CTSSQDGGKASTDTQYF. DNA of the CDR3: TGCACCAGCAGCCAAGACGGAGGGAAAGCTAGCACAGATACGCAGTATTTT.